Shown below are 6 T cell receptor beta chains from a single sample sequenced in a study of blood T cell repertoires in COVID-19. Clones were read by immunoSEQ multiplex PCR, and TCRdb kept only the in-frame ones, dropping some. The sample records around 20,000 clones, approximately 85% being singletons. Sequenced material: peripheral blood. These receptors were collected from a man older than 75 with acute or convalescent COVID-19.

The chain links TRBV6-6 to TRBJ2-1; 9 bases match TRBD1. Germline V gene sequence: CDR1 MNHNY, CDR2 SVGAGI (reference sequence). V lost 4 bases, J lost 7 bases, and 11 bases stayed unmatched. The CDR3 sequence is 16 residues long. CDR3 in amino acids: CASSSAGTGYVNEQFF. DNA for the CDR3: TGTGCCAGCAGTTCCGCCGGGACAGGGTACGTAAATGAGCAGTTCTTC.

This chain uses TRBV5-4 with TRBJ1-4; possibly TRBD1 for D (6 bases). Trimming left V 4 bases short and J 3 bases short, with 13 bases between. Germline lookup yields CDR1 SGHNT and CDR2 YYREEE (reference sequence). This CDR3 contains 15 residues. The CDR3 reads CASSPTGSPNEKLFF. For the CDR3, the DNA is TGTGCCAGCAGCCCCACAGGGTCTCCTAATGAAAAACTGTTTTTT.

The chain is built from TRBV28 and TRBJ2-5; 8 nucleotides line up with TRBD2. The ends lost 5 bases at V and 5 bases at J; junction bases unmatched: 25. The CDR3 length is 20 residues. Germline CDR1 is MDHEN and CDR2 is SYDVKM. For the CDR3, the DNA is TGTGCCAGCAGTGGGACAATGGGGAAGCGGGGGCCCCGCGCGGGGGAGACCCAGTACTTC. Translating gives CASSGTMGKRGPRAGETQYF.

The genes are TRBV27 and TRBJ2-6; 9 nucleotides match TRBD1. Germline CDR1 and CDR2: MNHEY and SMNVEV (reference sequence). V lost 1 base and J lost 4; bases outside the gene matches: 2. The length of the CDR3 is 16 residues. The CDR3 region is CASSLYRGQGANVLTF. The DNA of the CDR3 is TGTGCCAGCAGTTTATACAGGGGGCAAGGGGCCAACGTCCTGACTTTC.

This chain connects TRBV11-3 to TRBJ2-7; 8 bases are shared with TRBD1. This CDR3 region has 14 residues. V lost 1 base, J lost 1 base, and 0 bases stayed unmatched. From germline, CDR1 is SGHNT and CDR2 YENEEA. The CDR3 loop is CASSLGDRSYEQYF. CDR3 in DNA: TGTGCCAGCAGCTTAGGGGACAGGTCCTACGAGCAGTACTTC.

This clone has only a few counts. As DNA, the CDR3 is TGTGCCAGCAGCTCCGCCGGGGGGGGGTCGTATGGCTACACCTTC. It translates to CASSSAGGGSYGYTF. V gene TRBV28 combines with J gene TRBJ1-2, with a weak D call TRBD1 (5 bases). Germline V CDR1 and CDR2: MDHEN, SYDVKM. This CDR3 has 15 amino acids. The V end was cut by 6 bases, the J end by 5 bases, with 19 bases between.